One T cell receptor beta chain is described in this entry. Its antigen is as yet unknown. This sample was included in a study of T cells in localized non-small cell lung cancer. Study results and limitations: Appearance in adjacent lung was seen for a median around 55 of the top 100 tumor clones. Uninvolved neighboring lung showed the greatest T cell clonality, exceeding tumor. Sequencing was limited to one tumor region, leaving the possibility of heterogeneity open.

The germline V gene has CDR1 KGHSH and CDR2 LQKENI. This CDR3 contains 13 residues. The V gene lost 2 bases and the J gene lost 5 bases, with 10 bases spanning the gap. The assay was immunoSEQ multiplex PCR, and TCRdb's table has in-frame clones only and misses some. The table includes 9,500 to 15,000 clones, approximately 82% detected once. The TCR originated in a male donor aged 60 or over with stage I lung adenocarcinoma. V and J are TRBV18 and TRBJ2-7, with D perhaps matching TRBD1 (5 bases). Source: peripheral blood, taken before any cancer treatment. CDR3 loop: CASSPRGGDEQYF. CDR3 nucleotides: TGTGCCAGCTCACCAAGGGGTGGGGACGAGCAGTACTTC. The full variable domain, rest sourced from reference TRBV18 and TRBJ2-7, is NAGVMQNPRHLVRRRGQEARLRCSPMKGHSHVYWYRQLPEEGLKFMVYLQKENIIDESGMPKERFSAEFPKEGPSILRIQQVVRGDSAAYFCASSPRGGDEQYFGPGTRLTVT.